This TCR beta chain was sequenced for a study of blood T cells in healthy people across ages. PCR was performed a second time for roughly 7 to 11 cycles using a sample-barcoded 5' primer and a J-beta primer mix. TCRdb analysed the 5' RACE reads with MiXCR anew, one entry per CDR3 protein. This sample has about 1,400,000 distinct CDR3 sequences, with roughly 59% found just once. Study-wide findings and caveats: CMV status of donors was not determined, possibly confounding expanded clonotype changes.

In regard to this clonotype: Antigen specificity is unknown.

V was clipped by 1 base and J by 6 bases, with 7 bases between them. This CDR3 is 13 amino acids long. This sequence was found in a young man in good health. The rearrangement joins TRBV12-3 or TRBV12-4 to TRBJ1-5; the D gene is possibly TRBD1 (6 bases). Sequencing was done on a sample of blood. CDR3 coding DNA: TGTGCCAGCAGTTTAGGGGGGGCTCAGCCCCAGCATTTT. It yields the protein CASSLGGAQPQHF.